This T cell receptor beta chain was observed in a study of identifying expanded T cells in peripheral blood. The CDR3 totals 19 residues. The V gene end was trimmed by 8 bases and the J gene end by 1 base; junction bases not matched to a gene: 17. CDR1 and CDR2 from the germline V gene are LNHNV and YYDKDF (reference sequence). Clones were read by immunoSEQ multiplex PCR, and TCRdb kept only the in-frame ones, dropping some. Here the sample spans tens of thousands of clones, 70% to 90% being singletons. Sequenced material: blood. The TCR comes from a person aged 18 to 75 in good health. The chain uses TRBV15 and TRBJ2-6; 7 positions match TRBD1. CDR3 DNA sequence: TGTGCCACCGGGTCCTTCCGGGACAGCCAGTATTCTGGGGCCAACGTCCTGACTTTC. It yields the protein CATGSFRDSQYSGANVLTF.